Described below is a single TCR beta chain sequence and its context. With 0 bases clipped from V and 5 bases from J, the junction kept 5 bases outside the gene matches. This CDR3 comprises 15 residues. CDR1 and CDR2 from the germline V gene are SGHNT and YYREEE (reference sequence). This entry is derived from a study of technical replicates of blood from four donors. Produced via immunoSEQ multiplex PCR; TCRdb's table is partial and in-frame only. The table includes some 66,000 clones, 70% to 90% detected once. Sample: PBMCs. This TCR derives from a human donor in good health. Some clones in this sample may be carry-over from other donors' samples. The chain employs TRBV5-4 and TRBJ2-5; 9 bases are a match to TRBD2. The CDR3 DNA follows: TGTGCCAGCAGCTTGGTGGGCGGGGGGGCTGAGACCCAGTACTTC. Its translation: CASSLVGGGAETQYF.